Below, 27 T cell receptor beta chains from the same sample are listed, as sequenced in a study of vaccination and CD4 T cells after COVID-19. Their antigens remain unidentified. The study sequenced cultured CD4+ T cell DNA using the Oncomine TCR Beta short-read assay. TCRdb re-derived calls from the PCR reads in MiXCR, one entry per CDR3 protein. The sample has 21,000 or so distinct CDR3 sequences, nearly 55% seen once; the top ten hold under 7%. Treatment reported: approximately 10-day PBMC culture with coronavirus spike peptide pools or control peptides (ViraFEST assay). Specimen: CD4+ T cells from blood, cultured in vitro. These receptors came from a human donor who had recovered from COVID-19.

The V and J genes are TRBV11-2 and TRBJ2-3; D is possibly TRBD2 (6 bases). CDR3 length equals 15 residues. Looked up from germline, CDR1 is SGHAT and CDR2 is FQNNGV. V was pared by 1 base and J by 3 bases, with 11 bases between. This chain's CDR3 is CASSLGLVSTDTQYF. DNA for the CDR3: TGTGCCAGCAGCTTAGGACTAGTTTCGACAGATACGCAGTATTTT.

The rearrangement links TRBV2 to TRBJ1-5, with 9 nucleotides matching TRBD1. The CDR3 totals 15 residues. Unmatched junction bases numbered 2, after V lost 4 bases and J lost 1 base. Germline V gene lookup returns CDR1 SNHLY and CDR2 FYNNEI. For the CDR3, the DNA is TGTGCCAGCAGTGGGGGGACAGGGAGCAATCAGCCCCAGCATTTT. Its protein product is CASSGGTGSNQPQHF.

The chain links TRBV6-5 to TRBJ1-5; D not resolved. The V gene lost 4 bases and the J gene lost 11 bases, with 9 bases spanning the gap. The CDR3 covers 11 residues. CDR1 is MNHEY, CDR2 SVGAGI, per germline. The CDR3 DNA reads as TGTGCCAGCAGTTCCCTCGAGACCCAGCATTTT. Translation gives CASSSLETQHF.

The chain uses TRBV6-2 or TRBV6-3 and TRBJ2-7; 8 bases align to TRBD2. The CDR3 sequence is 15 residues long. The germline gives CDR1 MNHEY, CDR2 SVGEGT. V lost 6 bases, J lost 1 base, and 8 bases stayed unmatched. CDR3: CASSPGGMTSYEQYF. CDR3 bases: TGTGCCAGCAGCCCGGGGGGGATGACGTCCTACGAGCAGTACTTC.

This chain uses TRBV20-1 with TRBJ2-7; 13 bases fit TRBD2. Germline V gene data show CDR1 as DFQATT and CDR2 as SNEGSKA (reference sequence). The CDR3 extends over 16 amino acids. V lost 2 bases to trimming and J lost 5 bases; unmatched junction nucleotides: 9. CDR3 sequence: CSARPGLAGQSHEQYF. CDR3 DNA: TGCAGTGCTAGACCGGGACTAGCGGGGCAGAGTCACGAGCAGTACTTC.

This chain joins TRBV5-1 and TRBJ1-1, with D possibly being TRBD1 (5 bases). Per germline, CDR1 SGHRS and CDR2 YFSETQ. The CDR3 totals 12 residues. The germline V and J ends were trimmed by 4 bases and 10 bases, with 14 bases remaining between them. Here the CDR3 DNA reads TGCGCCAGCAGCCTGGGGCAGTCTCGAGCTTTCTTT. Protein: CASSLGQSRAFF.

This sequence joins TRBV7-2 and TRBJ2-2; D not resolved. V lost 0 bases to trimming and J lost 0 bases, with 8 bases between them. The CDR3 is 16 amino acids. The germline CDR1 and CDR2 sequences are SGHTA and FQGNSA. Here the CDR3 reads CASSLAQLANTGELFF. The DNA for the CDR3 is TGTGCCAGCAGCTTAGCACAGCTCGCGAACACCGGGGAGCTGTTTTTT.

The chain couples TRBV5-1 to TRBJ2-2; D is unresolved. The ends were cut back, 1 base at V and 4 bases at J, with 8 bases in the middle. The CDR3 loop spans 14 amino acids. The germline CDR1 and CDR2 sequences are SGHRS and YFSETQ. CDR3 region: CASSLSRSTGELFF. For the CDR3, the DNA is TGCGCCAGCAGCTTGTCGAGGTCCACCGGGGAGCTGTTTTTT.

The rearrangement links TRBV24-1 to TRBJ2-3; 8 positions agree with TRBD1. The CDR3 loop spans 15 amino acids. V lost 6 bases, J lost 6 bases, and 10 bases stayed unmatched. Germline values: CDR1 KGHDR, CDR2 SFDVKD. The CDR3 DNA reads as TGTGCCACCAGTACCCCAGGGGGCGCGGGTGATACGCAGTATTTT. It translates to CATSTPGGAGDTQYF.

This clonotype has only a few counts. This sequence joins TRBV5-4 and TRBJ2-5; TRBD1 aligns across 9 bases. V shed 1 base, J shed 4 bases, and the junction held 5 bases outside the gene matches. The CDR3 is 15 amino acids. Germline loops: CDR1 SGHNT, CDR2 YYREEE (reference sequence). CDR3 sequence reads: CASSLYLDRGETQYF. The CDR3 bases are TGTGCCAGCAGCTTGTACCTGGACAGGGGAGAGACCCAGTACTTC.

This clonotype came up a few times. The V call is TRBV11-3, the J call TRBJ2-3; TRBD1 matches 9 bases. Unmatched junction bases numbered 10, after V lost 8 bases and J lost 7 bases. From germline, CDR1 is SGHNT and CDR2 YENEEA. The CDR3 has 14 amino acids. The CDR3 nucleotides are TGTGCCAGCGGGAGGGACAGGGCGGCAAATACGCAGTATTTT. Translation: CASGRDRAANTQYF.

The sample holds a few counts of this clonotype. The chain combines TRBV12-3 or TRBV12-4 with TRBJ1-5; no definite D call. Deletions cut 6 bases from V and 2 bases from J, with 20 bases between. The CDR3 spans 17 residues. The CDR3 nucleotides read TGTGCCAGCAGCCTTCCCCCCCGGACCTCGGGCAATCAGCCCCAGCATTTT. This codes for CASSLPPRTSGNQPQHF.

This clonotype was seen more than once but under ten times. The rearrangement uses TRBV5-1 and TRBJ2-5, with 7 bases aligning to TRBD1. The trim removed 2 bases at V and 2 bases at J, leaving 3 bases unmatched. The CDR3 is 14 amino acids. Germline V gives CDR1 SGHRS, CDR2 YFSETQ. CDR3 residues: CASSFGGQQETQYF. CDR3 sequence (DNA): TGCGCCAGCAGCTTTGGGGGACAGCAAGAGACCCAGTACTTC. Full variable domain (remainder filled in from reference TRBV5-1 and TRBJ2-5): KAGVTQTPRYLIKTRGQQVTLSCSPISGHRSVSWYQQTPGQGLQFLFEYFSETQRNKGNFPGRFSGRQFSNSRSEMNVSTLELGDSALYLCASSFGGQQETQYFGPGTRLLVL.

The chain has TRBV24-1 and TRBJ2-1; 8 bases line up with TRBD2. V shed 2 bases and J 9 bases; nucleotides not matched to a gene: 8. Germline values: CDR1 KGHDR, CDR2 SFDVKD. This CDR3 has 15 amino acids. This CDR3 is CATSDSNSGNIEQFF. In nucleotides, the CDR3 is TGTGCCACCAGTGATTCGAATAGCGGGAATATTGAGCAGTTCTTC.

DNA of the CDR3: TGTGCCAGCAGCCAAGATGCTAGCGGGACTCAAGAGACCCAGTACTTC. Encoded protein: CASSQDASGTQETQYF. This sequence joins TRBV4-2 and TRBJ2-5; TRBD2 matches at 9 bases. Per the germline V gene, CDR1 is LGHNA and CDR2 is YNFKEQ. This CDR3 contains 16 residues. The J segment lost 2 bases and the V segment lost 0 bases, leaving 4 bases of the junction unmatched.

The V call is TRBV27, the J call TRBJ1-2, with TRBD1 matching over 7 bases. CDR3 length: 14 amino acids. CDR1 is MNHEY and CDR2 is SMNVEV in the germline V gene (reference sequence). V lost 6 bases and J lost 6; bases outside the gene matches: 10. DNA for the CDR3: TGTGCCAGCAGGCCGTATAACAGGGGACATGGCTACACCTTC. Its translation: CASRPYNRGHGYTF.

In this sample, this clonotype turned up a few times. The chain joins TRBV7-8 to TRBJ2-5; TRBD2 agrees at 8 bases. The CDR3 spans 15 residues. Germline CDR1 and CDR2: SGHVS and FQNEAQ. V was clipped by 7 bases and J by 7 bases; unmatched bases: 14. For the CDR3, the DNA is TGTGCCAGCACCCTAGCGGGTGGGGGTCCGGGGACCCAGTACTTC. Its translation: CASTLAGGGPGTQYF.

The chain is built from TRBV28 and TRBJ2-5; D possibly corresponds to TRBD2 (5 bases). Germline-derived CDR1 and CDR2 are MDHEN and SYDVKM. This CDR3 comprises 13 residues. Trimming pared 8 bases from V and 0 bases from J, leaving 10 bases between. CDR3 sequence (DNA): TGTGCCAGCGGAGGCCCGGACCAAGAGACCCAGTACTTC. Its protein product is CASGGPDQETQYF.

This clonotype was seen more than once but under ten times. The CDR3 here is CASSLWGEQGEQYF. CDR3 DNA: TGTGCCAGCAGCTTATGGGGGGAACAGGGCGAGCAGTACTTC. This chain links TRBV6-4 with TRBJ2-7; either TRBD1 or TRBD2 may fit D (6 bases each). Germline V gives CDR1 MRHNA, CDR2 SNTAGT. This CDR3 has 14 residues. The V and J ends lost 6 bases and 6 bases respectively, with 18 bases between them.

The table lists this clonotype with a few counts. The chain couples TRBV6-2 or TRBV6-3 to TRBJ2-3; the D gene is possibly TRBD1 (6 bases). The germline V and J ends were trimmed by 6 bases and 6 bases, with 16 bases remaining between them. The germline V gene has CDR1 MNHEY and CDR2 SVGEGT. CDR3 length equals 14 residues. The CDR3 coding sequence is TGTGCCAGCAGCCTCAGGGGACCGCGGGATACGCAGTATTTT. This sequence encodes CASSLRGPRDTQYF.

The V gene is TRBV6-2 or TRBV6-3, the J gene TRBJ2-1; TRBD2 matches at 13 bases. Germline loops: CDR1 MNHEY, CDR2 SVGEGT. V lost 0 bases and J lost 6; bases outside the gene matches: 5. The CDR3 covers 17 residues. CDR3 bases: TGTGCCAGCAGTTACTCGACGGGACTAGCGGGAACCAATGAGCAGTTCTTC. Its translation is CASSYSTGLAGTNEQFF.

J is TRBJ2-7 and V is TRBV7-3; D might be TRBD2 (6 bases). Germline loops: CDR1 SGHTA, CDR2 FQGTGA. The CDR3 runs to 14 residues. V lost 5 bases, J lost 2 bases, and 13 bases lay in between. CDR3 residues: CASSPMGGPYEQYF. Written as DNA, the CDR3 is TGTGCCAGCAGCCCAATGGGGGGACCCTACGAGCAGTACTTC.

This chain uses TRBV7-3 with TRBJ2-5; TRBD2 matches at 7 bases. Germline V gene lookup returns CDR1 SGHTA and CDR2 FQGTGA. The CDR3 has 14 residues. V lost 5 bases and J lost 2; bases outside the gene matches: 5. The CDR3 spells CASSKGLGQETQYF. CDR3 bases: TGTGCCAGCAGCAAAGGACTAGGACAAGAGACCCAGTACTTC.

This clonotype was counted a few times. Written as DNA, the CDR3 is TGTGCCAGCAGCCCCCAACAGGGGGCTGGACAGCCCCAGCATTTT. Its protein product is CASSPQQGAGQPQHF. This chain links TRBV9 with TRBJ1-5; 9 bases map to TRBD1. Germline V gene data show CDR1 as SGDLS and CDR2 as YYNGEE. After removal of 4 bases from V and 7 bases from J, the junction contained 9 bases not matched to a gene. The CDR3 is 15 residues long.

This chain connects TRBV21-1 to TRBJ1-1. TRBV21-1 is assigned pseudogene status. The CDR3 has 12 residues. CDR3 protein: CASSNRRCTAFF. The CDR3 nucleotides are TGTGCCAGCAGCAATCGGAGGTGCACAGCTTTCTTT.

This chain links TRBV6-4 with TRBJ2-1; 9 nucleotides align to TRBD1. After removal of 2 bases from V and 7 bases from J, the junction contained 3 bases not matched to a gene. CDR3 size: 14 residues. Germline V gene lookup returns CDR1 MRHNA and CDR2 SNTAGT. This CDR3 is CASSDGTGRNEQFF. In DNA form, the CDR3 reads TGTGCCAGCAGTGACGGGACAGGGAGGAATGAGCAGTTCTTC.

The chain carries TRBV20-1 and TRBJ2-5; perhaps TRBD2 as D (5 bases). The CDR3 has 16 amino acids. Trimming stripped 6 bases from V and 4 bases from J, with 24 bases between. Germline CDR1 DFQATT, CDR2 SNEGSKA (reference sequence). CDR3 DNA: TGCAGTGCATCAAGGCGGCGGGTCCGGGCCAGAGAGACCCAGTACTTC. It specifies CSASRRRVRARETQYF.